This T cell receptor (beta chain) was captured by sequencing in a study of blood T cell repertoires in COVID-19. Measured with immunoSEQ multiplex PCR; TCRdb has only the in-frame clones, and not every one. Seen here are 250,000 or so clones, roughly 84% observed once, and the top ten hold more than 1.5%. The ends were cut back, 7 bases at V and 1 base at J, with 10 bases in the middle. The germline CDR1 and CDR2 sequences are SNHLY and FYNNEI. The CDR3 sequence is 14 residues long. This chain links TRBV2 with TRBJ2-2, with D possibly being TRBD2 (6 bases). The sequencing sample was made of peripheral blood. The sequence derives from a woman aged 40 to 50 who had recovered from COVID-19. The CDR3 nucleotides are TGTGCCAGCACGGGACTTCTGAACACCGGGGAGCTGTTTTTT. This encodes CASTGLLNTGELFF.